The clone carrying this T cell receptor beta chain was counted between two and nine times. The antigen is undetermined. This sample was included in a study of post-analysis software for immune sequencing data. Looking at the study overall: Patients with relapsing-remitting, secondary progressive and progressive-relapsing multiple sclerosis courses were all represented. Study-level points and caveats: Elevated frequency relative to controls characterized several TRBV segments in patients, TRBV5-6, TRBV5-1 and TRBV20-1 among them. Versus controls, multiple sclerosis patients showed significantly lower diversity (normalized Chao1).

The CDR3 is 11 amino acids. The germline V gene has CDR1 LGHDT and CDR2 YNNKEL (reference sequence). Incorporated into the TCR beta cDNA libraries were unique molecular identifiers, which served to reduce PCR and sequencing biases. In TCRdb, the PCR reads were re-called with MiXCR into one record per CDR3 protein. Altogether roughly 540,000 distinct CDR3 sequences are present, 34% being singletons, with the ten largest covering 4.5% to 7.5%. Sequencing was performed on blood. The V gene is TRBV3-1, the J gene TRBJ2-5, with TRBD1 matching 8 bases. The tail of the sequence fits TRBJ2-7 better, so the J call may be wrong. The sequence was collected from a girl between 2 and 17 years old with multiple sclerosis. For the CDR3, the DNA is TGTGCCAGCAGGACAGGGGACGAGCAGTACTTC. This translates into CASRTGDEQYF.